These T cell receptor beta chains were read from a single sample in a study of blood T cell repertoires in COVID-19. The method was immunoSEQ multiplex PCR; TCRdb's version includes in-frame clones alone and lacks a portion of them. This repertoire shows tens of thousands of clones, less than 90% found once; its top ten account for 27%. The sequenced material came from peripheral blood. These receptors originate from a man aged 70 or older with COVID-19, enrolled during active disease. Each CDR3 is given with its conserved first and last residue. A D gene is named only where the DNA matches it firmly. Clone size, where shown, is once, few, many, or a class for clones that have expanded.

TRBD1	TRBV7-2	TRBJ2-7	12	few	CASSRGQGEQYF	TGTGCCAGCAGCCGTGGACAGGGAGAGCAGTACTTC
TRBD2	TRBV11-2	TRBJ2-1	15	NA	CASSARDYLYNEQFF	TGTGCCAGCAGCGCCCGGGACTATCTTTACAATGAGCAGTTCTTC
NA	TRBV13	TRBJ1-6	12	NA	CASSSQNSPLHF	TGTGCCAGCAGCTCCCAGAATTCACCCCTCCACTTT
NA	TRBV19	TRBJ1-2	14	once	CASNSRGQSGGYTF	TGTGCCAGTAATTCACGAGGACAGAGTGGGGGCTACACCTTC
NA	TRBV7-2	TRBJ2-2	15	NA	CASSLQTGNTGELFF	TGTGCCAGCAGCTTACAGACAGGGAACACCGGGGAGCTGTTTTTT
TRBD2	TRBV4-1	TRBJ2-7	15	NA	CASSQDTSGTYEQYF	TGCGCCAGCAGCCAAGATACTAGCGGGACCTACGAGCAGTACTTC
NA	TRBV24-1	TRBJ2-1	15	once	CATTSTGSSYNEQFF	TGTGCCACCACCTCAACAGGCAGCTCCTACAATGAGCAGTTCTTC
NA	TRBV12-3/TRBV12-4	TRBJ1-2	13	NA	CASSRGPAYGYTF	TGTGCCAGCAGCCGAGGTCCGGCTTACGGCTACACCTTC
NA	TRBV19	TRBJ1-1	15	NA	CASTSGGPGATEAFF	TGTGCCAGTACCTCGGGGGGGCCGGGGGCCACTGAAGCTTTCTTT
NA	TRBV2	TRBJ2-3	10	NA	CATGTDTQYF	TGTGCCACCGGGACAGATACGCAGTATTTT
TRBD1	TRBV4-1	TRBJ1-3	17	NA	CASSQDRAGGVGNTIYF	TGCGCCAGCAGCCAAGATAGGGCAGGGGGCGTCGGAAACACCATATATTTT
NA	TRBV5-4	TRBJ2-3	11	NA	CASSPGTREYF	TGTGCCAGCAGTCCCGGGACTCGGGAGTATTTT
TRBD1	TRBV6-6	TRBJ2-7	14	NA	CASSSVTGAYEQYF	TGTGCCAGCAGTTCCGTAACAGGGGCCTACGAGCAGTACTTC
TRBD1	TRBV7-2	TRBJ1-2	14	once	CASSPRQGNYGYTF	TGTGCCAGCAGCCCCCGACAGGGTAACTATGGCTACACCTTC
TRBD1	TRBV7-6	TRBJ2-1	21	NA	CASSHPLPGTDKIPSYNEQFF	TGTGCCAGCAGCCATCCCCTTCCAGGGACAGACAAAATTCCCTCCTACAATGAGCAGTTCTTC
TRBD1	TRBV3-1/TRBV3-2	TRBJ2-7	13	NA	CASSQLGGHEQYF	TGTGCCAGCAGCCAACTAGGGGGCCACGAGCAGTACTTC
TRBD2	TRBV5-4	TRBJ2-5	17	NA	CASSFSGGSGPRETQYF	TGTGCCAGCAGCTTCTCGGGGGGTAGCGGGCCGCGGGAGACCCAGTACTTC
NA	TRBV6-5	TRBJ1-5	16	NA	CASSYSGRSNNQPQHF	TGTGCCAGCAGTTACTCGGGGAGGAGTAACAATCAGCCCCAGCATTTT
TRBD1	TRBV19	TRBJ1-3	15	NA	CASSIATGAGNTIYF	TGTGCCAGTAGTATAGCGACAGGGGCTGGAAACACCATATATTTT
TRBD2	TRBV7-6	TRBJ2-3	15	NA	CASSPLAGGTDTQYF	TGTGCCAGCAGCCCACTAGCGGGGGGAACAGATACGCAGTATTTT
TRBD1	TRBV27	TRBJ1-1	16	NA	CASSSPTQGTNTEAFF	TGTGCCAGCAGTTCACCAACACAGGGGACGAACACTGAAGCTTTCTTT
NA	TRBV19	TRBJ1-4	11	once	CASTLNEKLFF	TGTGCCAGTACTCTAAATGAAAAACTGTTTTTT
NA	TRBV5-6	TRBJ1-2	14	once	CASSGLGQNYGYTF	TGTGCCAGCAGCGGACTCGGACAGAACTATGGCTACACCTTC
TRBD1	TRBV12-3/TRBV12-4	TRBJ2-7	13	NA	CASSWTGPYEQYF	TGTGCCAGCAGTTGGACAGGGCCCTACGAGCAGTACTTC
TRBD2	TRBV5-4	TRBJ2-2	17	NA	CASSLLAGDANTGELFF	TGTGCCAGCAGCTTGCTAGCGGGCGACGCGAACACCGGGGAGCTGTTTTTT
NA	TRBV12-3/TRBV12-4	TRBJ1-6	13	few	CASSLRLDSPLHF	TGTGCCAGCAGTTTACGGTTGGATTCACCCCTCCACTTT
NA	TRBV7-9	TRBJ1-2	14	NA	CASSSWTVGYGYTF	TGTGCCAGCAGCTCCTGGACAGTGGGCTATGGCTACACCTTC
NA	TRBV5-1	TRBJ1-1	15	once	CASSLVAGMNTEAFF	TGCGCCAGCAGCTTAGTTGCAGGGATGAACACTGAAGCTTTCTTT
TRBD1	TRBV19	TRBJ1-2	17	NA	CASSTPPGQAVKYGYTF	TGTGCCAGTAGTACCCCCCCTGGACAGGCGGTAAAATATGGCTACACCTTC
TRBD1	TRBV19	TRBJ2-1	14	NA	CASSSRDRDYEQFF	TGTGCCAGTAGTTCCCGGGACAGGGACTATGAGCAGTTCTTC
NA	TRBV2	TRBJ1-6	14	NA	CASSGGPNNSPLHF	TGTGCCAGCAGTGGTGGGCCTAATAATTCACCCCTCCACTTT
NA	TRBV24-1	TRBJ2-5	11	NA	CATGAGETQYF	TGTGCCACCGGCGCGGGCGAGACCCAGTACTTC
TRBD1	TRBV7-9	TRBJ1-2	14	NA	CASSLETGGYGYTF	TGTGCCAGCAGCTTAGAGACAGGGGGCTATGGCTACACCTTC
TRBD1	TRBV29-1	TRBJ1-2	14	NA	CSVVAMDRIYGYTF	TGCAGCGTTGTAGCGATGGACAGGATCTATGGCTACACCTTC
NA	TRBV11-2	TRBJ1-4	16	NA	CASSLEWPGSNEKLFF	TGTGCCAGCAGCTTAGAATGGCCAGGGTCAAATGAAAAACTGTTTTTT
TRBD1	TRBV5-1	TRBJ1-4	14	NA	CASSAQQGYEKLFF	TGCGCCAGCAGCGCCCAACAGGGGTACGAAAAACTGTTTTTT
NA	TRBV14	TRBJ1-3	17	NA	CASSQLGLARSGNTIYF	TGTGCCAGCAGCCAACTGGGACTGGCCCGCTCTGGAAACACCATATATTTT
TRBD1	TRBV30	TRBJ1-1	13	NA	CAWSVAGGTEAFF	TGTGCCTGGAGTGTAGCAGGGGGGACTGAAGCTTTCTTT
TRBD1	TRBV29-1	TRBJ1-1	15	once	CSPARDRGPGTEAFF	TGCAGCCCCGCTCGGGACAGGGGCCCGGGCACTGAAGCTTTCTTT
TRBD1	TRBV19	TRBJ1-2	15	NA	CASSPGTATFYGYTF	TGTGCCAGTAGTCCCGGGACAGCTACGTTCTATGGCTACACCTTC
TRBD2	TRBV7-9	TRBJ2-1	16	once	CASSRLAASGSNEQFF	TGTGCCAGCAGCCGGTTAGCGGCTAGCGGGAGCAATGAGCAGTTCTTC
TRBD1	TRBV5-1	TRBJ2-7	16	NA	CASSSMGEDRVEEQYF	TGCGCCAGCAGCTCCATGGGTGAGGACAGGGTTGAAGAGCAGTACTTC
TRBD2	TRBV25-1	TRBJ2-7	15	NA	CASSDPGGVAYEQYF	TGTGCCAGCAGTGACCCTGGGGGGGTTGCCTACGAGCAGTACTTC
TRBD2	TRBV5-1	TRBJ2-7	15	NA	CASSLGTSDSYEQYF	TGCGCCAGCAGCTTGGGGACTAGCGACTCCTACGAGCAGTACTTC
NA	TRBV12-3/TRBV12-4	TRBJ2-7	13	NA	CASSLRQAYEQYF	TGTGCCAGCAGTTTGCGTCAGGCGTACGAGCAGTACTTC
NA	TRBV5-6	TRBJ2-5	11	few	CASSVEGPQYF	TGTGCCAGCAGCGTAGAGGGTCCCCAGTACTTC